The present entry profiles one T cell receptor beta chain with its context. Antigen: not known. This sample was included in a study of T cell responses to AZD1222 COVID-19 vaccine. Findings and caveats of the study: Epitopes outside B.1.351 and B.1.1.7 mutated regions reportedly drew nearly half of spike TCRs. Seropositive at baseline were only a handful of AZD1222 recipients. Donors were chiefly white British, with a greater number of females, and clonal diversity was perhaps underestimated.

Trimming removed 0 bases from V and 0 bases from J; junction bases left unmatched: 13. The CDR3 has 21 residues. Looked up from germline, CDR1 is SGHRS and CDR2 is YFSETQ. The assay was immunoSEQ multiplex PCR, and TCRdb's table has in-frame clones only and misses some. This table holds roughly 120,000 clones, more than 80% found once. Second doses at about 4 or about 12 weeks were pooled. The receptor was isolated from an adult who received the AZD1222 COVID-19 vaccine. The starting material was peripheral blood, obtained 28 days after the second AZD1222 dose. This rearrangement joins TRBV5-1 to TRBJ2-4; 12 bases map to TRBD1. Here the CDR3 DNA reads TGCGCCAGCAGCTTGGGCGTCAAGCGGGACAGGGGGCTCCTAGCCAAAAACATTCAGTACTTC. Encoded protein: CASSLGVKRDRGLLAKNIQYF.